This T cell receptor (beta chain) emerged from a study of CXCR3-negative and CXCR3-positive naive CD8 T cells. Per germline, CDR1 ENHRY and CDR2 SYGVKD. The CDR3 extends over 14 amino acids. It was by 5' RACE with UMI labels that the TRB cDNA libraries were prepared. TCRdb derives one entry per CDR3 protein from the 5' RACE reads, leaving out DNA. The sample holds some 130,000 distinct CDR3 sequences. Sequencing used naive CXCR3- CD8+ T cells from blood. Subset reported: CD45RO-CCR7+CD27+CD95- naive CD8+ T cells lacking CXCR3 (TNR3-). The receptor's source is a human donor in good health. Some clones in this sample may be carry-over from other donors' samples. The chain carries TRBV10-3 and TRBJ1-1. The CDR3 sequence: CAISESGRNTEAFF.